This T cell receptor (beta chain) emerged from a study of tumor and adjacent non-tumor tissue in lung cancer. Study information: Patients comprised some eleven adenocarcinoma, a couple of squamous cell carcinoma and 1 small cell lung cancer.

A modified ARM-PCR protocol with three rounds of nested PCR amplified TCRbeta. One entry per CDR3 protein results from TCRdb running MiXCR on the multiplex PCR reads. The sample records 200,000 to 250,000 distinct CDR3 sequences, around 70% being singletons. Germline V gene sequence: CDR1 MNHEY, CDR2 SVGAGI. Trimming removed 4 bases at V and 7 bases at J, with 7 bases between. CDR3 size: 11 residues. RNA was extracted from bulk tissue without any cell sorting. The receptor comes from a man aged 55 to 70 with non-small cell lung cancer. The chain has TRBV6-5 and TRBJ1-1; D is undetermined. The specimen was lung tumor tissue. The CDR3 spells CASSWKGEAFF. The CDR3 region has the DNA TGTGCCAGCAGTTGGAAGGGTGAAGCTTTCTTT.